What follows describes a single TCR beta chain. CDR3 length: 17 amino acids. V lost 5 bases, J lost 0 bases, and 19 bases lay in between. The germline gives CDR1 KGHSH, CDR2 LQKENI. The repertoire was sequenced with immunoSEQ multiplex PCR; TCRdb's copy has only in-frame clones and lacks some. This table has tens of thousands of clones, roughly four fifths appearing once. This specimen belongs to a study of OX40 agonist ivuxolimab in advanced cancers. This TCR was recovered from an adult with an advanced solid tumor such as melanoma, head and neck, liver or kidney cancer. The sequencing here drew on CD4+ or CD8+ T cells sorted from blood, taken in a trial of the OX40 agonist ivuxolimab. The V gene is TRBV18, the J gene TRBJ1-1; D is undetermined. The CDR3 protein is CASSALNSGGLNTEAFF. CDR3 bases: TGTGCCAGCTCAGCTCTAAACAGTGGAGGGTTGAACACTGAAGCTTTCTTT. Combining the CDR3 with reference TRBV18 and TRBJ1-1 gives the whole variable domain NAGVMQNPRHLVRRRGQEARLRCSPMKGHSHVYWYRQLPEEGLKFMVYLQKENIIDESGMPKERFSAEFPKEGPSILRIQQVVRGDSAAYFCASSALNSGGLNTEAFFGQGTRLTVV.